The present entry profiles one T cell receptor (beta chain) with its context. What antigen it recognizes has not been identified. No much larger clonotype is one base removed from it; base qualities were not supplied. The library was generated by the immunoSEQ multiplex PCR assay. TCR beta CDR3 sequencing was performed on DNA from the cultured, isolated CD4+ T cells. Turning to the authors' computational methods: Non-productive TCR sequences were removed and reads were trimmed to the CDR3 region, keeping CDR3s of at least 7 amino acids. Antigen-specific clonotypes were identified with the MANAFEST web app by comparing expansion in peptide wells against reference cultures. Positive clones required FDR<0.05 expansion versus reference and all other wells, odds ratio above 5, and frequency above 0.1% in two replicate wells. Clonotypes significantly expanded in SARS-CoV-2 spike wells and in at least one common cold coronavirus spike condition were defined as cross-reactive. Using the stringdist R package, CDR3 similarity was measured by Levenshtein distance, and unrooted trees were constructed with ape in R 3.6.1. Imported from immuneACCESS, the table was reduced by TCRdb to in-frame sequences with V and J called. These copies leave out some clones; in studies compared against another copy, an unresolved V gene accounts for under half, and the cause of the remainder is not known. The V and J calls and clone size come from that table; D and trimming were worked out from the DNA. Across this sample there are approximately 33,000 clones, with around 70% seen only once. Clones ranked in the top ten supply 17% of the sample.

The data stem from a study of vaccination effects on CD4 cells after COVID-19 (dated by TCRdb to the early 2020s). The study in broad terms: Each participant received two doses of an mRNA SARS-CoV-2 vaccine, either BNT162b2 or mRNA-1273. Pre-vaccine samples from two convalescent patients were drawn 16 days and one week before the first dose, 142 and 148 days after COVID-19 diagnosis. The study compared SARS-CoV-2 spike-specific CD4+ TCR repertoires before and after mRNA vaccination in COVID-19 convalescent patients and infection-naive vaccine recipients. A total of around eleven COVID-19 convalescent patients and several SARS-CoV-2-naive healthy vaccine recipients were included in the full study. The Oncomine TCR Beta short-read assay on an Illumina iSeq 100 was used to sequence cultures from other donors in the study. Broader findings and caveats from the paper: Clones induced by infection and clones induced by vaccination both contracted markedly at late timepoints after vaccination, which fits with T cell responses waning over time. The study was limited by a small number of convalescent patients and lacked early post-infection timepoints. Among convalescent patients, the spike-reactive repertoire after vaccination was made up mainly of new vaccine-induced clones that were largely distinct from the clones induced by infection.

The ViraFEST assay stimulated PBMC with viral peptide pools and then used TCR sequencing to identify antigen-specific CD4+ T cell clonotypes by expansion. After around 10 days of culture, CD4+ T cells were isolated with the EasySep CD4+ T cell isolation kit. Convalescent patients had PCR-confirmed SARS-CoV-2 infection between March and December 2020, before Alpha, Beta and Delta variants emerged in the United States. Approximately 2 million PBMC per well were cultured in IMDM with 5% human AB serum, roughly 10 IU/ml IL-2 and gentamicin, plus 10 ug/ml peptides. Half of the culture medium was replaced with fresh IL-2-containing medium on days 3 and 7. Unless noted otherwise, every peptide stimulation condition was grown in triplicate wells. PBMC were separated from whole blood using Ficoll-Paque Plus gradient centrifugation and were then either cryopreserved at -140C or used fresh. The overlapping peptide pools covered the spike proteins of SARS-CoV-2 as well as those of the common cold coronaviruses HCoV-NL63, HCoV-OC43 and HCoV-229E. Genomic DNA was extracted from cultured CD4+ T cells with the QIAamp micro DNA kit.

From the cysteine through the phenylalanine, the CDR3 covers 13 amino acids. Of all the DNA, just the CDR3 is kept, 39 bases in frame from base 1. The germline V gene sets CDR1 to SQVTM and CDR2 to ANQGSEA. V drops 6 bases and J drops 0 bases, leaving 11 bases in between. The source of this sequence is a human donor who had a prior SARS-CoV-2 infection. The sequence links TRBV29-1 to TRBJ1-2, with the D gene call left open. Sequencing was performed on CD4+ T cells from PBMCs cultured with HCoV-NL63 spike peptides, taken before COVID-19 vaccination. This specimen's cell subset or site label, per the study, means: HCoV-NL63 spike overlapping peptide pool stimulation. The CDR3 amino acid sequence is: CSVKRQTNYGYTF. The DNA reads TGCAGCGTAAAGAGGCAAACTAACTATGGCTACACCTTC.